Below, 6 T cell receptor beta chains from the same sample are listed, as sequenced in a study of OX40 agonist ivuxolimab in advanced cancers. Method: immunoSEQ multiplex PCR; TCRdb's copy keeps in-frame clones and lacks some. The sample has roughly 60,000 clones; approximately 90% are singletons. The sample consisted of CD4+ or CD8+ T cells sorted from blood, taken in a trial of the OX40 agonist ivuxolimab. These receptors originate from an adult with an advanced solid tumor such as melanoma, head and neck, liver or kidney cancer.

The gene calls are TRBV7-8 and TRBJ1-1; D gene uncertain. V was pared by 4 bases and J by 3 bases, with 9 bases between. Germline CDR1 and CDR2: SGHVS and FQNEAQ. This CDR3 is 13 amino acids long. DNA of the CDR3: TGTGCCAGCAGCTCAGAAACAGACACTGAAGCTTTCTTT. This gives the protein CASSSETDTEAFF.

The chain carries TRBV7-2 and TRBJ2-3; perhaps D is TRBD1 or TRBD2 (5 bases each). The CDR3 covers 13 residues. V was shortened by 4 bases and J by 8 bases, with 13 bases between the two germline ends. The germline CDR1 and CDR2 sequences are SGHTA and FQGNSA. CDR3 sequence: CASSSSGTTTQYF. The CDR3 DNA follows: TGTGCCAGCAGCTCGTCCGGGACGACTACGCAGTATTTT.

DNA of the CDR3: TGCACCATGGGGGCGGCACCCTATAATTCACCCCTCCACTTT. It codes for CTMGAAPYNSPLHF. The J gene is TRBJ1-6, the V gene TRBV29-1, with D perhaps matching TRBD1 (6 bases). This CDR3 is 14 amino acids long. Germline-derived CDR1 and CDR2 are SQVTM and ANQGSEA.

The chain's CDR3 is CAWSAGTGGGQPQHF. The CDR3 coding sequence is TGTGCCTGGAGCGCCGGGACAGGGGGCGGTCAGCCCCAGCATTTT. The chain employs TRBV30 and TRBJ1-5; 12 nucleotides agree with TRBD1. The CDR3 loop spans 15 amino acids. J was trimmed by 6 bases and V by 3 bases; bases with no gene match: 6. Germline CDR1 is GTSNPN and CDR2 is SVGIG (reference sequence).

The chain carries TRBV19 and TRBJ2-4, with a possible D match to TRBD1 (6 bases). V was pared by 7 bases and J by 0 bases, with 28 bases between. Germline V gives CDR1 LNHDA, CDR2 SQIVND (reference sequence). The CDR3 sequence is 20 residues long. The CDR3 coding sequence is TGTGCCAGTAATCCCGTTGGGGGAACCGGGGCAGGGGTAGCCAAAAACATTCAGTACTTC. It yields the protein CASNPVGGTGAGVAKNIQYF.

The genes are TRBV6-5 and TRBJ2-7; D not certain. This CDR3 is 13 amino acids long. CDR1 MNHEY and CDR2 SVGAGI come from the germline V gene. V was shortened by 7 bases and J by 5 bases, with 15 bases between the two germline ends. The CDR3 coding sequence is TGTGCCAGCACTGACAATGTTCGGAACGAGCAGTACTTC. Translating gives CASTDNVRNEQYF.